The present entry profiles one T cell receptor beta chain with its context. CDR3 size: 16 residues. The ends lost 4 bases at V and 6 bases at J; junction bases unmatched: 7. Germline lookup yields CDR1 SGDLS and CDR2 YYNGEE. The data stem from a study of OX40 agonist ivuxolimab in advanced cancers. Sequencing used immunoSEQ multiplex PCR; TCRdb keeps in-frame clones, though not all of them. The sample consists of tens of thousands of clones, 84% of them appearing once. Sequencing used CD4+ or CD8+ T cells sorted from blood, obtained in a trial of the OX40 agonist ivuxolimab. V is TRBV9 and J is TRBJ2-1, with 13 bases matching TRBD2. This receptor was identified in an adult with an advanced solid tumor such as melanoma, head and neck, liver or kidney cancer. CDR3 sequence: CASSLLAGGTTNEQFF. In nucleotides, the CDR3 is TGTGCCAGCAGCTTACTAGCGGGAGGGACTACCAATGAGCAGTTCTTC.